A selection of T cell receptor beta chains follows, all from one sample in a study of CD8 T cells in Susac syndrome. One entry per CDR3 protein results from TCRdb running MiXCR on the immunoSEQ multiplex PCR reads. The table includes fewer than 350,000 distinct CDR3 sequences, 92% detected once. Sequencing input: CD4+ T cells from PBMCs. These receptors all come from a human donor with multiple sclerosis. Each CDR3 is given with its conserved first and last residue. Fields, in order: clone size, D gene, V gene, J gene, CDR3 protein, CDR3 DNA. A D gene is named only where the DNA matches it firmly. Some rows mark clone size as missing; the rest say once, few, many or name a class of expanded clone.

NA	NA	TRBV5-4	TRBJ2-2	CASALLNTGELFF	TGTGCCAGCGCTCTTTTAAACACCGGGGAGCTGTTTTTT
NA	NA	TRBV2	TRBJ1-2	CASSVGASRTGGYTF	TGTGCCAGCAGTGTGGGGGCCTCGAGGACGGGAGGCTACACCTTC
once	NA	TRBV15	TRBJ2-4	CATSANPLQNIQYF	TGTGCCACCAGCGCTAATCCGCTGCAAAACATTCAGTACTTC
NA	TRBD2	TRBV6-6	TRBJ2-7	CASSYSGTRGYEQYF	TGTGCCAGCAGTTACTCCGGGACTAGGGGCTACGAGCAGTACTTC
NA	TRBD1	TRBV20-1	TRBJ1-2	CSARADRGQGGYGYTF	TGCAGTGCTAGAGCAGACAGGGGGCAAGGGGGCTATGGCTACACCTTC
NA	TRBD2	TRBV6-5	TRBJ2-7	CASSSLRTSGSTSTVRQYF	TGTGCCAGCAGTTCGCTACGGACTAGCGGGAGCACATCTACGGTCCGGCAGTACTTC
NA	NA	TRBV6-1	TRBJ1-5	CASRLTGTLSNQPQHF	TGTGCCAGCAGGCTGACCGGGACACTCAGCAATCAGCCCCAGCATTTT
NA	TRBD1	TRBV9	TRBJ1-1	CASSVALTGKDTEAFF	TGTGCCAGCAGCGTAGCCCTGACAGGGAAGGACACTGAAGCTTTCTTT
NA	NA	TRBV20-1	TRBJ2-3	CSAKGGGTDTQYF	TGCAGTGCCAAGGGCGGGGGCACAGATACGCAGTATTTT
NA	NA	TRBV30	TRBJ2-7	CAWSPLSYEQYF	TGTGCCTGGAGTCCGCTCTCCTACGAGCAGTACTTC
few	NA	TRBV5-4	TRBJ2-3	CASSLDPTDTQYF	TGTGCCAGCAGCTTGGACCCAACAGATACGCAGTATTTT
NA	NA	TRBV7-9	TRBJ1-2	CASSFFGSNYGYTF	TGTGCCAGCAGCTTCTTCGGGTCGAACTATGGCTACACCTTC
NA	TRBD2	TRBV19	TRBJ2-5	CASSIRYSGSFRETQYF	TGTGCCAGTAGTATAAGGTATAGCGGGAGTTTTAGAGAGACCCAGTACTTC
NA	NA	TRBV21-1	TRBJ1-2	CASSIISGPDNYGYTF	TGTGCCAGCAGCATTATATCCGGACCGGATAACTATGGCTACACCTTC
NA	NA	TRBV7-2	TRBJ2-3	CASSYYGTDTQYF	TGTGCCAGCAGCTACTACGGGACAGATACGCAGTATTTT
NA	NA	TRBV20-1	TRBJ1-3	CSASSAGRNTIYF	TGCAGTGCTAGTTCGGCAGGCCGAAACACCATATATTTT
NA	NA	TRBV2	TRBJ2-6	CASSAGFSGANVLTF	TGTGCCAGCAGTGCGGGGTTCTCTGGGGCCAACGTCCTGACTTTC